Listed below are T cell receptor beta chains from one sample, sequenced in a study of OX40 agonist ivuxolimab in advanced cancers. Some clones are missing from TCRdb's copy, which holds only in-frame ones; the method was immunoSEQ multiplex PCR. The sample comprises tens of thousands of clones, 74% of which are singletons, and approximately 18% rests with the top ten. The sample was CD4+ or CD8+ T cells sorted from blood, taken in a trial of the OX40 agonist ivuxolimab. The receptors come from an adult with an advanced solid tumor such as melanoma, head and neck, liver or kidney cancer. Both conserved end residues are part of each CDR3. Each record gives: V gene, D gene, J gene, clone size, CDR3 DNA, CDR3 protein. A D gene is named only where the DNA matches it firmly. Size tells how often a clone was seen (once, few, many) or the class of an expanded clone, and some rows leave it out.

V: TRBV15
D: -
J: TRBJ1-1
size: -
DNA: TGTGCCACCAGCAGAGATTATGGGGGGCAAGCTTTCTTT
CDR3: CATSRDYGGQAFF

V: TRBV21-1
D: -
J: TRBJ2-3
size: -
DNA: TGTGCCAGCAGCAAAGAAGTCCTCACAGATACGCAGTATTTT
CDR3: CASSKEVLTDTQYF

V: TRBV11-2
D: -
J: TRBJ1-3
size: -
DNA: TGTGCCAGCAGCTTGATAGAGAACTCTGGAAACACCATATATTTT
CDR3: CASSLIENSGNTIYF

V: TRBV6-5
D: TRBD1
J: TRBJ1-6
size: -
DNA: TGTGCCAGCAGTCAAGAACAGGGGGCTTATTCACCCCTCCACTTT
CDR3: CASSQEQGAYSPLHF

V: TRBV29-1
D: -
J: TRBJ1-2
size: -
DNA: TGCAGCGTTGTTGTGGGCAGGGCCGTTAGTGGCTACACCTTC
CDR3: CSVVVGRAVSGYTF

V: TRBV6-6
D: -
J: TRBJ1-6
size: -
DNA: TGTGCCAGCAGTCAGACAAACAGCGAAAATTCACCCCTCCACTTT
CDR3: CASSQTNSENSPLHF

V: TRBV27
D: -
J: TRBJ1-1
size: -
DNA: TGTGCCAGCAGCTCTACCCCCATGAACACTGAAGCTTTCTTT
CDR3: CASSSTPMNTEAFF

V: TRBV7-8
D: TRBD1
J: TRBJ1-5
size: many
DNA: TGTGCCAGCAGCTTATTAGGGGGCTATAATCAGCCCCAGCATTTT
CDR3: CASSLLGGYNQPQHF

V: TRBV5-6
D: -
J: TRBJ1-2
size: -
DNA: TGTGCCAGCAGCTTATGGTGGGCTAACTATGGCTACACCTTC
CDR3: CASSLWWANYGYTF

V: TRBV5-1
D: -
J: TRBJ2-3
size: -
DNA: TGCGCCAGCAGCTTGGTACTAGCCAGCACAGATACGCAGTATTTT
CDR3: CASSLVLASTDTQYF

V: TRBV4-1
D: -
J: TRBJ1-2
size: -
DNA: TGCGCCAGCAGCCAAGGTCCGCCAGACTCTAACTATGGCTACACCTTC
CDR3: CASSQGPPDSNYGYTF

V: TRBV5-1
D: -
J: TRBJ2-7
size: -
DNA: TGCGCCAGCAGCGCGGGGACGAAGGAAACCTACGAGCAGTACTTC
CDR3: CASSAGTKETYEQYF

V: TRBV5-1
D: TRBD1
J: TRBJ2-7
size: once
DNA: TGCGCCAGCAGCTTGAGTCCCGGGACAGGGGACGAGCAGTACTTC
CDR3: CASSLSPGTGDEQYF

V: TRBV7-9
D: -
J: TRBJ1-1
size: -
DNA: TGTGCCAGCAGCTTCCAGGGCAAGAAGAACACTGAAGCTTTCTTT
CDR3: CASSFQGKKNTEAFF

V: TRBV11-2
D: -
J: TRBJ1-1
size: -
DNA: TGTGCCAGCAGCTCCGAAAGATGGTTGAAAGCTTTCTTT
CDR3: CASSSERWLKAFF

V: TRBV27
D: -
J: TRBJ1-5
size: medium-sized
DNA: TGTGCCAGCAGTTTATTCGCCGTGGGGGAGGGCAATCAGCCCCAGCATTTT
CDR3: CASSLFAVGEGNQPQHF

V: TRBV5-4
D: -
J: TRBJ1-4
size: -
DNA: TGTGCCAGCAGCGATCCGGGGGCGGCTAATGAAAAACTGTTTTTT
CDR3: CASSDPGAANEKLFF

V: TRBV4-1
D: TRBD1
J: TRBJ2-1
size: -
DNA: TGCGCCAGCAGCCAACGTGGGACAGATTACAATGAGCAGTTCTTC
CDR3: CASSQRGTDYNEQFF

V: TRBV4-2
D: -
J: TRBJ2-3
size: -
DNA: TGTGCCAGCAGCCAAGCGGAACGGACCACAGATACGCAGTATTTT
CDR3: CASSQAERTTDTQYF

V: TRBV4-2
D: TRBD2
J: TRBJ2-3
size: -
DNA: TGTGCCAGCAGCCCACTAGCGGGGGTAGACACAGATACGCAGTATTTT
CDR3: CASSPLAGVDTDTQYF

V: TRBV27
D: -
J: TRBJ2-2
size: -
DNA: TGTGCCAGCAGTCGGTACAGGGCTCGGTCCGGGGAGCTGTTTTTT
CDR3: CASSRYRARSGELFF

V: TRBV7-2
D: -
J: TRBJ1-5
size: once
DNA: TGTGCCAGCCGCCCTAGGCCCTCCAGGGCTACGAATAGCAATCAGCCCCAGCATTTT
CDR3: CASRPRPSRATNSNQPQHF

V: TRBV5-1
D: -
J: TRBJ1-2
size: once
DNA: TGCGCCAGCAGCGTGGGCACAGGGATGGGCGACTATGGCTACACCTTC
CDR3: CASSVGTGMGDYGYTF

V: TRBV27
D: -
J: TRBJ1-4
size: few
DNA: TGTGCCAGCAGTTTAGTGGCAGGAGCCGAAAAACTGTTTTTT
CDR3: CASSLVAGAEKLFF

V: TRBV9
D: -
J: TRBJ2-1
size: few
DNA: TGTGCCAGCAGCCTTGGACGGGATTCTTACAATGAGCAGTTCTTC
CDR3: CASSLGRDSYNEQFF

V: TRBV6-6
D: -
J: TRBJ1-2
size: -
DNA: TGTGCCAGCAGTTACTCCACAGCTAACTATGGCTACACCTTC
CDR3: CASSYSTANYGYTF

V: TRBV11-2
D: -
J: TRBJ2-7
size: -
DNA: TGTGCCAGCAGCCGCTATTTATATCAGGGGGGTTCCTACGAGCAGTACTTC
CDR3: CASSRYLYQGGSYEQYF